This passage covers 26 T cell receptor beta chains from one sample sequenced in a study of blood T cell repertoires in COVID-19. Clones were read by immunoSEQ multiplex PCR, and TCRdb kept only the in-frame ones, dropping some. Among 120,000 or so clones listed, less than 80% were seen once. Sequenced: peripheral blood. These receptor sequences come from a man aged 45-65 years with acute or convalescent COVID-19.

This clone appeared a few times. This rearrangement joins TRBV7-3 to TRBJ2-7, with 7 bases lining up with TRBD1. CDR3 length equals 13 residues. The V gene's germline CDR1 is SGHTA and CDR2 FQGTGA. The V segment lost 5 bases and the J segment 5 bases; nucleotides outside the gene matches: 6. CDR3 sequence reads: CASSTTGNDEQYF. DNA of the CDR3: TGTGCCAGCAGCACGACAGGGAATGACGAGCAGTACTTC.

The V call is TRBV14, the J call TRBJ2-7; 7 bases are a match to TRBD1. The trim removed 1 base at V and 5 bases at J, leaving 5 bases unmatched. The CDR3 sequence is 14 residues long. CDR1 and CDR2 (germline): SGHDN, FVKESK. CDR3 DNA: TGTGCCAGCAGCCAAGTCGACAGGGTCCACGAGCAGTACTTC. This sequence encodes CASSQVDRVHEQYF. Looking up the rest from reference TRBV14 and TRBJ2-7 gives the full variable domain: EAGVTQFPSHSVIEKGQTVTLRCDPISGHDNLYWYRRVMGKEIKFLLHFVKESKQDESGMPNNRFLAERTGGTYSTLKVQPAELEDSGVYFCASSQVDRVHEQYFGPGTRLTVT.

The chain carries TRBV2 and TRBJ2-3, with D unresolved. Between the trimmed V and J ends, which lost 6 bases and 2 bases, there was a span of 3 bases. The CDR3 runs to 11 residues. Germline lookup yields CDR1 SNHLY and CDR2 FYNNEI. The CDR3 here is CASRYTDTQYF. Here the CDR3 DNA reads TGTGCCAGCAGGTACACAGATACGCAGTATTTT.

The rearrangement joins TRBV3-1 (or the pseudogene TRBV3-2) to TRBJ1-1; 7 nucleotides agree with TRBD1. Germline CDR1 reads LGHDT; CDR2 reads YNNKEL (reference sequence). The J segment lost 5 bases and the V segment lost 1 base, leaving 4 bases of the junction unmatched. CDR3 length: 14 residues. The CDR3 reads CASSQGQQGTEAFF. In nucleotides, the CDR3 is TGTGCCAGCAGCCAAGGCCAACAGGGGACTGAAGCTTTCTTT.

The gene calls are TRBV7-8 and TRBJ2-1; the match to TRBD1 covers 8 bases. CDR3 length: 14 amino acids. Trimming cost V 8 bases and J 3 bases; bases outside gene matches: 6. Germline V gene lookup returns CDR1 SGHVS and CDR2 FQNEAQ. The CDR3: CASGRDRSYNEQFF. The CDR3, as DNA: TGTGCCAGCGGCCGGGACAGGAGCTACAATGAGCAGTTCTTC. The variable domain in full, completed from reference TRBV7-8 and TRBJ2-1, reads GAGVSQSPRYKVAKRGQDVALRCDPISGHVSLFWYQQALGQGPEFLTYFQNEAQLDKSGLPSDRFFAERPEGSVSTLKIQRTQQEDSAVYLCASGRDRSYNEQFFGPGTRLTVL.

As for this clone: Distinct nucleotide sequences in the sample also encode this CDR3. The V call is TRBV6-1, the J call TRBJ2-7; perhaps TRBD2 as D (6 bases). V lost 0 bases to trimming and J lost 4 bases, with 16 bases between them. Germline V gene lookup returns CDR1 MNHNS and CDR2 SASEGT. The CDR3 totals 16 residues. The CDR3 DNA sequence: TGTGCCAGCAGTGAAGCGCTTGGGCAGGCGGGGTACGAGCAGTACTTC. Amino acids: CASSEALGQAGYEQYF.

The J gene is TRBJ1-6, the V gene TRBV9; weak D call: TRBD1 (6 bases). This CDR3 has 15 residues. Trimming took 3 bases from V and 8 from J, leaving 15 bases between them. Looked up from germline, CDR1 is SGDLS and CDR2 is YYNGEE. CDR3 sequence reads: CASSASGGQYSPLHF. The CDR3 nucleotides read TGTGCCAGCAGCGCCTCCGGAGGACAGTATTCACCCCTCCACTTT.

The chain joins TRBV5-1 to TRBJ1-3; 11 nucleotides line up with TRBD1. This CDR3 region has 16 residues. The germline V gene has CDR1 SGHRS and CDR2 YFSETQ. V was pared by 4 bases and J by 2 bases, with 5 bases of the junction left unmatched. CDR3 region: CASSQGTGGPGNTIYF. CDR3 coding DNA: TGCGCCAGCAGCCAGGGGACAGGGGGGCCTGGAAACACCATATATTTT. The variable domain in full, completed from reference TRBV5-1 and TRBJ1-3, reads KAGVTQTPRYLIKTRGQQVTLSCSPISGHRSVSWYQQTPGQGLQFLFEYFSETQRNKGNFPGRFSGRQFSNSRSEMNVSTLELGDSALYLCASSQGTGGPGNTIYFGEGSWLTVV.

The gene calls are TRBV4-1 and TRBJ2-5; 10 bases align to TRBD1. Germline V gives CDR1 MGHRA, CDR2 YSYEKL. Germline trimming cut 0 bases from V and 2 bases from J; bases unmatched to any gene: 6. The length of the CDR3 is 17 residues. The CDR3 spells CASSQEFDRGRQETQYF. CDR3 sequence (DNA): TGCGCCAGCAGCCAAGAATTCGACAGGGGGCGTCAAGAGACCCAGTACTTC.

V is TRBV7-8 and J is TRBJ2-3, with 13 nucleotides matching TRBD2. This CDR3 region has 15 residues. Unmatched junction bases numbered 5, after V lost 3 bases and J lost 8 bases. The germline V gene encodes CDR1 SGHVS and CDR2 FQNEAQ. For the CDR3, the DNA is TGTGCCAGCAGCTTTACTAGCGGGGGGGTGGGTACGCAGTATTTT. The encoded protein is CASSFTSGGVGTQYF.

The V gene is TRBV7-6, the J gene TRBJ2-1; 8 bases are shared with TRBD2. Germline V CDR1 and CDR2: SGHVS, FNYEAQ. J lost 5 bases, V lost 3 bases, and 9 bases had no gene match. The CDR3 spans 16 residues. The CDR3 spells CASSFLFGGADNEQFF. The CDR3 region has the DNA TGTGCCAGCAGCTTCCTCTTCGGGGGGGCGGACAATGAGCAGTTCTTC. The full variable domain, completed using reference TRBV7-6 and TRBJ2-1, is GAGVSQSPRYKVTKRGQDVALRCDPISGHVSLYWYRQALGQGPEFLTYFNYEAQQDKSGLPNDRFSAERPEGSISTLTIQRTEQRDSAMYRCASSFLFGGADNEQFFGPGTRLTVL.

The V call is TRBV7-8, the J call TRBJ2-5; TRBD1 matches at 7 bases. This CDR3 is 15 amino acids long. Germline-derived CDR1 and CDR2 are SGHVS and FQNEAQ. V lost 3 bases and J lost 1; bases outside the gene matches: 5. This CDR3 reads CASSFWDSIQETQYF. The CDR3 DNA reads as TGTGCCAGCAGCTTTTGGGACAGTATCCAAGAGACCCAGTACTTC.

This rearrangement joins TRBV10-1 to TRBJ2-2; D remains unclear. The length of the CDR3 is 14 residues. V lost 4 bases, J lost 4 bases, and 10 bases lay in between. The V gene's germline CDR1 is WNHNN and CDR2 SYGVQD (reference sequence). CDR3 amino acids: CASSVSLFTGELFF. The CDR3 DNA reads TGCGCCAGCAGTGTCTCACTTTTCACCGGGGAGCTGTTTTTT.

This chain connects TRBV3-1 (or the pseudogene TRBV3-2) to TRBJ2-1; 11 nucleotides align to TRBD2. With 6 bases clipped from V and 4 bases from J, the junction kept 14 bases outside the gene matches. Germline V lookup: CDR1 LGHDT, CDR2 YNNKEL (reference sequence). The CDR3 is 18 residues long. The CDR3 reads CASRMTSGETSRYNEQFF. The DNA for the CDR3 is TGTGCCAGCAGAATGACTAGCGGGGAAACGTCGAGGTACAATGAGCAGTTCTTC.

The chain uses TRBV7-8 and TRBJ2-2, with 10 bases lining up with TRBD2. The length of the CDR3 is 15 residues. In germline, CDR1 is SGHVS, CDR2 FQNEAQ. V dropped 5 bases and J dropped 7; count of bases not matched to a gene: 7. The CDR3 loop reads CASSQSGRAVGELFF. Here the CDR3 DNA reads TGTGCCAGCAGCCAGAGCGGGAGGGCCGTCGGGGAGCTGTTTTTT.

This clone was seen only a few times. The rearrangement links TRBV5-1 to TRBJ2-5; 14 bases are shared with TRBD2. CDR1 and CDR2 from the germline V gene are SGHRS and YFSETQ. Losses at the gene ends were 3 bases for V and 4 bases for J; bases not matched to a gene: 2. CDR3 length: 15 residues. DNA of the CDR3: TGCGCCAGCAGCTACGGACTAGCGGGAGGAGAGACCCAGTACTTC. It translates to CASSYGLAGGETQYF.

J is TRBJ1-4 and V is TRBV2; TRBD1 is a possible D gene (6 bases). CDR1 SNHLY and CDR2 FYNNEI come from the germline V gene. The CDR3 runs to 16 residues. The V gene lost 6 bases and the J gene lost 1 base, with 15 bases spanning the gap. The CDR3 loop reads CASRILLQGTNEKLFF. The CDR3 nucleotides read TGTGCCAGCAGGATTCTTCTACAGGGAACTAATGAAAAACTGTTTTTT.

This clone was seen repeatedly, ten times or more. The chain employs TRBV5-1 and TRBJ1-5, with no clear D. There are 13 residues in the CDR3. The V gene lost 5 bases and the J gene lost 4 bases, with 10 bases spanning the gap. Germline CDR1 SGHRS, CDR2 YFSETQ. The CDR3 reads CASRSSLNQPQHF. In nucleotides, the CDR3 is TGCGCCAGCAGATCCTCCTTGAATCAGCCCCAGCATTTT.

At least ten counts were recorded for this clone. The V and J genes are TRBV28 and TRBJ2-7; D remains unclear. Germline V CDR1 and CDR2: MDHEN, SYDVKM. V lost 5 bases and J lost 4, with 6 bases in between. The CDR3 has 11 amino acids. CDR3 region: CASSRAYEQYF. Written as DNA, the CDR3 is TGTGCCAGCAGTCGAGCGTACGAGCAGTACTTC.

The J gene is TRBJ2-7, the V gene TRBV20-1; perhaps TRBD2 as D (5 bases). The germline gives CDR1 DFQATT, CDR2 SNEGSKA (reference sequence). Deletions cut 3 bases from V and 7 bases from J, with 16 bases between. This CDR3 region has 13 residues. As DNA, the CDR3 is TGCAGTGCTAGTTCTAGCCGACGAGGGGAGCAGTACTTC. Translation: CSASSSRRGEQYF.

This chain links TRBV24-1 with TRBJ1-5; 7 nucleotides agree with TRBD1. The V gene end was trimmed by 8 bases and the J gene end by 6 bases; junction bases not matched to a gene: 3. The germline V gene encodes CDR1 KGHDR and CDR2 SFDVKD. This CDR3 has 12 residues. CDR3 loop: CATTGGSQPQHF. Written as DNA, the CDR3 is TGTGCCACCACAGGGGGATCTCAGCCCCAGCATTTT.

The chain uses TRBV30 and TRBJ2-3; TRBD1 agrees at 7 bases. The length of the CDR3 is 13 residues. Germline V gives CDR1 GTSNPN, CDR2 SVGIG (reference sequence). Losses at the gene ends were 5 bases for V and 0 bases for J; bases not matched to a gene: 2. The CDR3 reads CAWSGGSTDTQYF. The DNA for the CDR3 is TGTGCCTGGTCAGGGGGTAGCACAGATACGCAGTATTTT.

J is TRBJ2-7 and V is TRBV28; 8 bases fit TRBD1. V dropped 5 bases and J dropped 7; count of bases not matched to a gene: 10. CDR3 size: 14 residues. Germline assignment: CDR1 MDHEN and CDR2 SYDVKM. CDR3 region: CASSPMDREWEQYF. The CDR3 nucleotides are TGTGCCAGCAGTCCGATGGACAGGGAATGGGAGCAGTACTTC.

The CDR3 loop is CASSPRTSGRTYEQYF. The CDR3, as DNA: TGTGCCAGCAGCCCCCGGACTAGCGGGAGGACCTACGAGCAGTACTTC. The rearrangement links TRBV7-9 to TRBJ2-7, with 14 positions matching TRBD2. Per the germline V gene, CDR1 is SEHNR and CDR2 is FQNEAQ (reference sequence). The CDR3 contains 16 residues. V dropped 5 bases and J dropped 2; count of bases not matched to a gene: 5. Full variable domain (missing parts from reference TRBV7-9 and TRBJ2-7): DTGVSQNPRHKITKRGQNVTFRCDPISEHNRLYWYRQTLGQGPEFLTYFQNEAQLEKSRLLSDRFSAERPKGSFSTLEIQRTEQGDSAMYLCASSPRTSGRTYEQYFGPGTRLTVT.

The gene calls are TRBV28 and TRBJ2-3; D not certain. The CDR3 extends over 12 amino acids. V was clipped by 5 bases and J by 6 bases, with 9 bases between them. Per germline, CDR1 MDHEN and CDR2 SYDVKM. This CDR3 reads CASSQRVDTQYF. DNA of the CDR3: TGTGCCAGCAGTCAACGGGTGGATACGCAGTATTTT.

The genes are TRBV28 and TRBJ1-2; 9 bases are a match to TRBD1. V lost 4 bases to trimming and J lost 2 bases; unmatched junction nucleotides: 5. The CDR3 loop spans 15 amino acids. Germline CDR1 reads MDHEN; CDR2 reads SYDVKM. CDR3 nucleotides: TGTGCCAGCAGTTGGGGACAGGGAACCAACTATGGCTACACCTTC. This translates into CASSWGQGTNYGYTF.